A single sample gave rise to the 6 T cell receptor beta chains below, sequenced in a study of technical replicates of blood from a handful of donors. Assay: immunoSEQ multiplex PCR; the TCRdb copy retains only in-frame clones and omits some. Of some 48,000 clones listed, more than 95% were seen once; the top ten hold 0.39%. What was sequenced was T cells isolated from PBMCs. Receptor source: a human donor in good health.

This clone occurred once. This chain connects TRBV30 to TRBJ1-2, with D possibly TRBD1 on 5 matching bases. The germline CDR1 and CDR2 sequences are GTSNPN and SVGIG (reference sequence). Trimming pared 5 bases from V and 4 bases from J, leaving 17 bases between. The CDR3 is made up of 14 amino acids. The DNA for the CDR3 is TGTGCCTGGGGGGGGACCCAGGCTTTCTATGGCTACACCTTC. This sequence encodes CAWGGTQAFYGYTF. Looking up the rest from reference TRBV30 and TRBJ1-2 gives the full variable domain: SQTIHQWPATLVQPVGSPLSLECTVEGTSNPNLYWYRQAAGRGLQLLFYSVGIGQISSEVPQNLSASRPQDRQFILSSKKLLLSDSGFYLCAWGGTQAFYGYTFGSGTRLTVV.

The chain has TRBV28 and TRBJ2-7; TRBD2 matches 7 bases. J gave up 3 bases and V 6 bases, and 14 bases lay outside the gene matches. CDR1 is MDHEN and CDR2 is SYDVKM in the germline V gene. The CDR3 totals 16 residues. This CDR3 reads CASRGMTGGRNYEQYF. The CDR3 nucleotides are TGTGCCAGCAGGGGAATGACGGGAGGTCGAAACTACGAGCAGTACTTC.

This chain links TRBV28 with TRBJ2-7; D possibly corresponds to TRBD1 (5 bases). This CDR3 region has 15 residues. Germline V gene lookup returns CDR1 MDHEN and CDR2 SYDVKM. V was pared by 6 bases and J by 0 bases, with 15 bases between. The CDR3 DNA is TGTGCCAGCAGGACTGGGGCTGCTAGCTCCTACGAGCAGTACTTC. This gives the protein CASRTGAASSYEQYF.

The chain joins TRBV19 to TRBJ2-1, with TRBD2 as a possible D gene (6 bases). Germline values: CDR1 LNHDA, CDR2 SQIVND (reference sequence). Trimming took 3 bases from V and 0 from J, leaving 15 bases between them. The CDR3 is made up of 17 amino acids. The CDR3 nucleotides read TGTGCCAGTAGTATCGGGACTTCCGTTAGCTCCTACAATGAGCAGTTCTTC. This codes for CASSIGTSVSSYNEQFF.

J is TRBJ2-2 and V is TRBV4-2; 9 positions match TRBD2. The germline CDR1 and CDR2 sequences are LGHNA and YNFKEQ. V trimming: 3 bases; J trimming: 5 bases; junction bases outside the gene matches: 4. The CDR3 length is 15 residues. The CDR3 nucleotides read TGTGCCAGCAGCCAGGGGACTAGCCCTACCGGGGAGCTGTTTTTT. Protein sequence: CASSQGTSPTGELFF.

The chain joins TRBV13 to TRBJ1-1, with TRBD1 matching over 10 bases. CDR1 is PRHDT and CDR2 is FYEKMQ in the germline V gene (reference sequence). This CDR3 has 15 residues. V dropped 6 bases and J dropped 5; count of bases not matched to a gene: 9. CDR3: CASSLPGTGATEAFF. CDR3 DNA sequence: TGTGCCAGCAGTTTGCCCGGGACAGGGGCGACTGAAGCTTTCTTT.